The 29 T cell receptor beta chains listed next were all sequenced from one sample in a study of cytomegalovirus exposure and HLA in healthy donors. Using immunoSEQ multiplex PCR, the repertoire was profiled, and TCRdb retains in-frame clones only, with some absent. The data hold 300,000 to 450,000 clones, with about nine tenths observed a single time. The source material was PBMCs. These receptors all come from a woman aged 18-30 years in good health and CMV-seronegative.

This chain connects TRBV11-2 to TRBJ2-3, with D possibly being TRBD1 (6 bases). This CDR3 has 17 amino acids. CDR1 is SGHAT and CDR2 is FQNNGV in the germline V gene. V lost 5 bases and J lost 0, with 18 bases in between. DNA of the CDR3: TGTGCCAGCAGCCCACGGACAGTCTTTTCGAGCACAGATACGCAGTATTTT. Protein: CASSPRTVFSSTDTQYF. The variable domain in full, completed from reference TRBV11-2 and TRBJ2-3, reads EAGVAQSPRYKIIEKRQSVAFWCNPISGHATLYWYQQILGQGPKLLIQFQNNGVVDDSQLPKDRFSAERLKGVDSTLKIQPAKLEDSAVYLCASSPRTVFSSTDTQYFGPGTRLTVL.

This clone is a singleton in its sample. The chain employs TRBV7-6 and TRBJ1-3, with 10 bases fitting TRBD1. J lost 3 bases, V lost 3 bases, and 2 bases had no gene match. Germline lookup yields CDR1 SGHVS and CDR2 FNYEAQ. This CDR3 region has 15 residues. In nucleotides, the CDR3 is TGTGCCAGCAGCTTCGACAGGGGGCATGGAAACACCATATATTTT. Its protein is CASSFDRGHGNTIYF.

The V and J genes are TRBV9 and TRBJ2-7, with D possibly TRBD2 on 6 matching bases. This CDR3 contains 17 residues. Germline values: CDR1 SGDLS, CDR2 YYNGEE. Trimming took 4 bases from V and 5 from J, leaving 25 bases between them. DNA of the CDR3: TGTGCCAGCAGCAGAGGGGAGGTGGCCAGAATCCAGCACGAGCAGTACTTC. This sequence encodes CASSRGEVARIQHEQYF.

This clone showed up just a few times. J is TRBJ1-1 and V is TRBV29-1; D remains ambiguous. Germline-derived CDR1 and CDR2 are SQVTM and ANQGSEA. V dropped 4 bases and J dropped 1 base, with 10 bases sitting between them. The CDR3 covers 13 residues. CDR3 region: CSVARSGNTEAFF. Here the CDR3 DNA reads TGCAGCGTTGCACGGTCTGGGAACACTGAAGCTTTCTTT. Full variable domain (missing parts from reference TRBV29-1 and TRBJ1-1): SAVISQKPSRDICQRGTSLTIQCQVDSQVTMMFWYRQQPGQSLTLIATANQGSEATYESGFVIDKFPISRPNLTFSTLTVSNMSPEDSSIYLCSVARSGNTEAFFGQGTRLTVV.

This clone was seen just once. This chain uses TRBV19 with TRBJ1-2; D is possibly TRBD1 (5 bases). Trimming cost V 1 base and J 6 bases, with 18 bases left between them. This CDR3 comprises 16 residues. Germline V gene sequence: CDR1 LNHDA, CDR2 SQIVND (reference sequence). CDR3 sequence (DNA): TGTGCCAGTAGTATAGTATACCAGGAGGGGAAAAATGGCTACACCTTC. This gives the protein CASSIVYQEGKNGYTF.

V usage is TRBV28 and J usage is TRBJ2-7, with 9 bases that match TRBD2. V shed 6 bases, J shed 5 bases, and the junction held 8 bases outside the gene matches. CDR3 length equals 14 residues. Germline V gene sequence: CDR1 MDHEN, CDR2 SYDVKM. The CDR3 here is CASSFSGSGDEQYF. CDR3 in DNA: TGTGCCAGCAGCTTTAGCGGGAGTGGGGACGAGCAGTACTTC.

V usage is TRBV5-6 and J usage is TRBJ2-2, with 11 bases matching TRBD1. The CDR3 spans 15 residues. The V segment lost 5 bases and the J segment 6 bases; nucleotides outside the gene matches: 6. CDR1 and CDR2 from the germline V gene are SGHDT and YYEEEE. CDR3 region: CASRHGGQGAGELFF. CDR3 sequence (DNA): TGTGCCAGCAGGCACGGGGGACAGGGGGCCGGGGAGCTGTTTTTT.

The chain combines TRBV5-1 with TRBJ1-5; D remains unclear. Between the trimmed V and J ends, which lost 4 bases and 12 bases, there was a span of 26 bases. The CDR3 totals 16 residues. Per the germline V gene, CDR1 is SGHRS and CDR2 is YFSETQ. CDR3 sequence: CASSTGISELGLSQHF. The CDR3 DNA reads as TGCGCCAGCAGCACCGGGATCTCCGAATTAGGTTTAAGCCAGCATTTT.

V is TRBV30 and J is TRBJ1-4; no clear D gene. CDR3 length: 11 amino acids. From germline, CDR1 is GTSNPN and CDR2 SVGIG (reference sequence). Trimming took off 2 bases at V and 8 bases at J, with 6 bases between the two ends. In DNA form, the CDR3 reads TGTGCCTGGAGTCCGGGGGAAAAACTGTTTTTT. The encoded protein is CAWSPGEKLFF.

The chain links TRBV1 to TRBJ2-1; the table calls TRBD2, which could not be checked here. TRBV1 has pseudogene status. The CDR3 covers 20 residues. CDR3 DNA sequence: TGCACCAGCAGCCGAGGAGAGCGGGGGGGCCGCAACAAAAGCTACAATGAGCAGTTCTTC. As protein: CTSSRGERGGRNKSYNEQFF.

CDR3 nucleotide sequence: TGTGCCAGCAGTTCGTTTCTCGTGGCAGGGCCCTATGGCTACACCTTC. Translating gives CASSSFLVAGPYGYTF. The chain is built from TRBV28 and TRBJ1-2, with D possibly being TRBD1 (5 bases). The CDR3 loop spans 16 amino acids. CDR1 MDHEN and CDR2 SYDVKM come from the germline V gene. The V end was cut by 4 bases, the J end by 4 bases, with 19 bases between.

The CDR3: CASSLPLGARDEQYF. The CDR3 DNA reads TGTGCCAGCAGTTTACCCCTTGGGGCACGGGACGAGCAGTACTTC. The rearrangement joins TRBV28 to TRBJ2-7; the D gene is possibly TRBD1 (5 bases). The CDR3 covers 15 residues. V gave up 2 bases and J gave up 5 bases, with 16 bases separating them. The germline gives CDR1 MDHEN, CDR2 SYDVKM.

DNA of the CDR3: TGTGCCAGCAGTTACGAGCAGGGCACAGATACGCAGTATTTT. This encodes CASSYEQGTDTQYF. The V call is TRBV6-5, the J call TRBJ2-3; D not resolved. The germline V and J ends were trimmed by 2 bases and 1 base, with 7 bases remaining between them. Germline V gene lookup returns CDR1 MNHEY and CDR2 SVGAGI. The CDR3 covers 14 residues.

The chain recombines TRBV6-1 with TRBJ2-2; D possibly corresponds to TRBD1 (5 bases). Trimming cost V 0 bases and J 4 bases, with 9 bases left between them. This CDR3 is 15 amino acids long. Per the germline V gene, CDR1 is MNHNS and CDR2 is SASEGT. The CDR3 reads CASSEAGRATGELFF. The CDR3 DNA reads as TGTGCCAGCAGTGAAGCGGGCAGGGCCACCGGGGAGCTGTTTTTT.

The CDR3 DNA reads TGCAGCGTTGAACTCGCCAGGGCGAGGAACTATGGCTACACCTTC. Its translation is CSVELARARNYGYTF. This chain uses TRBV29-1 with TRBJ1-2; D may be TRBD1 (5 bases). This CDR3 spans 15 amino acids. The V end was cut by 2 bases, the J end by 2 bases, with 15 bases between. Germline V CDR1 and CDR2: SQVTM, ANQGSEA. Looking up the rest from reference TRBV29-1 and TRBJ1-2 gives the full variable domain: SAVISQKPSRDICQRGTSLTIQCQVDSQVTMMFWYRQQPGQSLTLIATANQGSEATYESGFVIDKFPISRPNLTFSTLTVSNMSPEDSSIYLCSVELARARNYGYTFGSGTRLTVV.

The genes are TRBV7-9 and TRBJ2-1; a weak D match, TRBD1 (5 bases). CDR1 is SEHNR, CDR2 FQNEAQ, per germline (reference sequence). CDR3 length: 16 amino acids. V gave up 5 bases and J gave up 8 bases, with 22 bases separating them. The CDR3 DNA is TGTGCCAGCAGCCCCCCGCAGGGTCCCTTTTTAGATGAGCAGTTCTTC. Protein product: CASSPPQGPFLDEQFF.

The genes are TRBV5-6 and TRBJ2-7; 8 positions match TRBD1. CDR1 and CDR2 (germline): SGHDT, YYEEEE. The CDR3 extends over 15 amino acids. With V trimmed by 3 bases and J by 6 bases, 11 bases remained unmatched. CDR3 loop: CASSSPDGQGSEQYF. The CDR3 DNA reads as TGTGCCAGCAGCTCCCCAGATGGACAGGGCAGCGAGCAGTACTTC.

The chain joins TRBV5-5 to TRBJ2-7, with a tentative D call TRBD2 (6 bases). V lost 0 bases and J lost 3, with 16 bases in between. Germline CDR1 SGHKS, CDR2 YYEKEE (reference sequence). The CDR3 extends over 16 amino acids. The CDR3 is CASSLESRGVGYEQYF. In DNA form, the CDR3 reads TGTGCCAGCAGCTTGGAGTCGCGGGGCGTAGGCTACGAGCAGTACTTC.

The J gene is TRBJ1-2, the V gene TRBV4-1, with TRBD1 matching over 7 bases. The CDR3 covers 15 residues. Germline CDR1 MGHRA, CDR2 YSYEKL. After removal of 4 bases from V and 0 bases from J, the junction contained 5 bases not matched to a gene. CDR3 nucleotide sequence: TGCGCCAGCAGCCTAGGGACAGAGACTAACTATGGCTACACCTTC. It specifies CASSLGTETNYGYTF.

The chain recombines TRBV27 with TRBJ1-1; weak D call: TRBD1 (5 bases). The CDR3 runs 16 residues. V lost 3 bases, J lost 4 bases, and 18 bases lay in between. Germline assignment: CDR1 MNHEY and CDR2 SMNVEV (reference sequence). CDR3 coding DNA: TGTGCCAGCAGTTTCCAGGGCCCGAGAATGGGCACTGAAGCTTTCTTT. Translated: CASSFQGPRMGTEAFF.

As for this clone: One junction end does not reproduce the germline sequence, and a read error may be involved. The CDR3, as DNA: TGCGCCAGCAACTTGAGGGACTCGGAGGGTACGCAGTATTTT. Its protein product is CASNLRDSEGTQYF. The rearrangement links TRBV5-1 to TRBJ2-3; maybe TRBD2 (6 bases). Germline V gene data show CDR1 as SGHRS and CDR2 as YFSETQ. This CDR3 comprises 14 residues.

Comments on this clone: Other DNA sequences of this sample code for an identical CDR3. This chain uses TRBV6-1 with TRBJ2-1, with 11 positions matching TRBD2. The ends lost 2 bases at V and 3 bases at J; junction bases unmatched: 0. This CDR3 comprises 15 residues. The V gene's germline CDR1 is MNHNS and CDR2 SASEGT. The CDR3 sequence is CASSELAGGYNEQFF. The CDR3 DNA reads TGTGCCAGCAGTGAACTAGCGGGGGGCTACAATGAGCAGTTCTTC.

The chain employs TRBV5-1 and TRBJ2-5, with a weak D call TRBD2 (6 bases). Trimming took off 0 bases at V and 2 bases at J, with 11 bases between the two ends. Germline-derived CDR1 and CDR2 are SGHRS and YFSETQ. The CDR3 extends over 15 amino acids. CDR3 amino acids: CASSLGAGYQETQYF. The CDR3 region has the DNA TGCGCCAGCAGCTTGGGGGCGGGGTATCAAGAGACCCAGTACTTC.

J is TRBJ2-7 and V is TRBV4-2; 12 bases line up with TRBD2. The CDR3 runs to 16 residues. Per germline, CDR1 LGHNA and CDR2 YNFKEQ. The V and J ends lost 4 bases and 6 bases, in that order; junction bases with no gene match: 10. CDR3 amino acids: CASSPGGLAGSAEQYF. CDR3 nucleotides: TGTGCCAGCAGCCCTGGTGGACTAGCGGGATCTGCCGAGCAGTACTTC.

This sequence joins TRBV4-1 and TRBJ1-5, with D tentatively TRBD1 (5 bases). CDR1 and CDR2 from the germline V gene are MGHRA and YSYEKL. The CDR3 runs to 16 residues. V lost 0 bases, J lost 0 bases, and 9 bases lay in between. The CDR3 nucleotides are TGCGCCAGCAGCCAAGAGGGGGGTTATAGCAATCAGCCCCAGCATTTT. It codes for CASSQEGGYSNQPQHF.

The DNA for the CDR3 is TGTGCCATTATGACAGGGGGCGTTGCCAAAAACATTCAGTACTTC. Protein: CAIMTGGVAKNIQYF. The chain links TRBV6-1 to TRBJ2-4; the match to TRBD1 covers 10 bases. There are 15 residues in the CDR3. V shed 10 bases, J shed 1 base, and the junction held 7 bases outside the gene matches. Germline lookup yields CDR1 MNHNS and CDR2 SASEGT.

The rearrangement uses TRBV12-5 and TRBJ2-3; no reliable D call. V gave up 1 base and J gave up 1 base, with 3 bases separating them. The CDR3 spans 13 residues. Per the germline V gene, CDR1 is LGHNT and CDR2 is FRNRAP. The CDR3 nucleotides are TGTGCTAGTGGTTTGGGCGGCACAGATACGCAGTATTTT. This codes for CASGLGGTDTQYF.

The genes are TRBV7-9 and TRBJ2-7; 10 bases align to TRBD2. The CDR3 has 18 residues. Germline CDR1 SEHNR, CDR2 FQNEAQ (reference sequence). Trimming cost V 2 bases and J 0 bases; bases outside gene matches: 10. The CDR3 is CASSLHVSGRATSYEQYF. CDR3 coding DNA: TGTGCCAGCAGCTTACACGTAAGCGGGAGGGCCACCTCCTACGAGCAGTACTTC. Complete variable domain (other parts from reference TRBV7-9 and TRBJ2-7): DTGVSQNPRHKITKRGQNVTFRCDPISEHNRLYWYRQTLGQGPEFLTYFQNEAQLEKSRLLSDRFSAERPKGSFSTLEIQRTEQGDSAMYLCASSLHVSGRATSYEQYFGPGTRLTVT.

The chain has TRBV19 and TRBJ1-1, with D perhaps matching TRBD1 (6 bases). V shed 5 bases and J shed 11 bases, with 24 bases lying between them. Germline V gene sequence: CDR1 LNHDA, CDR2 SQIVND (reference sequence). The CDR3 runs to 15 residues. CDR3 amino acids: CASSFAAGGLRSAFF. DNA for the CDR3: TGTGCCAGTAGTTTCGCGGCGGGGGGGCTAAGAAGTGCTTTCTTT.